This entry lists 19 T cell receptor beta chains sequenced from one sample in a study of human T cells and chemical hapten exposure. TCRdb recomputed calls from the RACE reads with MiXCR, one row per CDR3 protein. The sample has fewer than 50,000 distinct CDR3 sequences; over 7.5% are singletons. The time point denotes: patch test 3, about 24 weeks after DPC sensitization. The sample's treatment: therapeutic diphenylcyclopropenone sensitization with weekly scalp DPC. Whole blood, unfractionated, served as the material for total RNA extraction. The specimen comprised whole blood, sampled in connection with sensitization to the hapten diphenylcyclopropenone (DPC). The receptors here all came from a man between 45 and 60 years old with alopecia areata. Some clones in this sample may be carry-over from other donors' samples.

The chain recombines TRBV10-3 with TRBJ2-7, with 7 bases aligning to TRBD2. The CDR3 runs to 13 residues. The junction had 11 bases not matched to a gene; V was cut back by 8 bases and J by 7 bases. Germline V CDR1 and CDR2: ENHRY, SYGVKD. The CDR3 nucleotides are TGTGCCATCGGGAAGGCGGGAGCAGGAGAGCAGTACTTC. Amino acid sequence: CAIGKAGAGEQYF.

This clonotype has at least ten counts. This chain connects TRBV3-1 to TRBJ2-7; a weak D match, TRBD2 (6 bases). The CDR3 spans 12 residues. Germline CDR1 and CDR2: LGHDT and YNNKEL (reference sequence). Trimming took 11 bases from V and 5 from J, leaving 16 bases between them. This CDR3 is CAAEGSPDEQYF. The CDR3 nucleotides are TGTGCCGCGGAGGGAAGTCCGGACGAGCAGTACTTC.

Concerning this clonotype: A much larger clone sits a single nucleotide away, making a read error possible. The J gene is TRBJ1-5, the V gene TRBV3-1; no clear D. Germline CDR1 LGHDT, CDR2 YNNKEL (reference sequence). The CDR3 has 10 amino acids. The CDR3 is CASRGQPRHF. CDR3 DNA: TGTGCCAGCAGGGGTCAGCCCCGGCATTTT.

This clonotype showed up many times. This chain connects TRBV7-2 to TRBJ2-3; possible D gene TRBD2, 5 bases. Germline CDR1 is SGHTA and CDR2 is FQGNSA. Trimming cost V 5 bases and J 2 bases, with 14 bases left between them. CDR3 length equals 15 residues. CDR3: CASSQGLSSTDTQYF. CDR3 sequence (DNA): TGTGCCAGCAGCCAAGGACTGTCCTCCACAGATACGCAGTATTTT.

This chain connects TRBV28 to TRBJ2-1, with D possibly TRBD2 on 6 matching bases. CDR3 length: 13 residues. V gave up 6 bases and J gave up 9 bases, with 15 bases separating them. Germline V lookup: CDR1 MDHEN, CDR2 SYDVKM. In DNA form, the CDR3 reads TGTGCCAGCAGCTCACCGGGACTTGTTGAGCAGTTCTTC. Translation: CASSSPGLVEQFF.

The V call is TRBV10-2, the J call TRBJ2-2; no clear D gene. The ends were cut back, 0 bases at V and 7 bases at J, with 9 bases in the middle. The CDR3 is 14 amino acids. Germline CDR1 reads WSHSY; CDR2 reads SAAADI. This chain's CDR3 is CASSESTRRGELFF. CDR3 DNA sequence: TGCGCCAGCAGTGAGTCGACGAGACGCGGGGAGCTGTTTTTT.

This clonotype was picked up many times. The chain combines TRBV3-1 with TRBJ1-5; D is ambiguous. V lost 6 bases and J lost 6, with 3 bases in between. Germline CDR1 LGHDT, CDR2 YNNKEL (reference sequence). The CDR3 totals 10 residues. This CDR3 is CASRGQPQHF. The CDR3 coding sequence is TGTGCCAGCAGGGGTCAGCCCCAGCATTTT.

This clonotype was seen once. The conserved phenylalanine or tryptophan normally closing the CDR3 is absent here, so this likely arose from a read error. V is TRBV12-3 or TRBV12-4 and J is TRBJ1-4, with D unclear. The CDR3 is 15 residues long. V shed 7 bases and J shed 2 bases, with 14 bases lying between them. The DNA of the CDR3 is TGTGCCAGCACTCCTAGCGGAGTGACTAATGAAAAACTGTTTTCT. Protein sequence: CASTPSGVTNEKLFS.

This clonotype was seen at least ten times. The chain couples TRBV6-1 to TRBJ2-7; tentative D call: TRBD2 (5 bases). Germline assignment: CDR1 MNHNS and CDR2 SASEGT. There are 12 residues in the CDR3. Trimming stripped 6 bases from V and 3 bases from J, with 9 bases between. The CDR3 loop reads CASSPGYYEQYF. The CDR3 coding sequence is TGTGCCAGCAGCCCGGGGTACTACGAGCAGTACTTC.

Only a few counts were recorded for this clonotype. This chain uses TRBV7-3 with TRBJ2-1; tentative D call: TRBD2 (6 bases). The ends were cut back, 5 bases at V and 2 bases at J, with 16 bases in the middle. Germline V gene lookup returns CDR1 SGHTA and CDR2 FQGTGA. This CDR3 spans 16 amino acids. CDR3 protein: CASSPTAASAYNEQFF. In DNA, the CDR3 is TGTGCCAGCAGCCCTACGGCTGCTAGCGCCTACAATGAGCAGTTCTTC. The variable domain in full, completed from reference TRBV7-3 and TRBJ2-1, reads GAGVSQTPSNKVTEKGKYVELRCDPISGHTALYWYRQSLGQGPEFLIYFQGTGAADDSGLPNDRFFAVRPEGSVSTLKIQRTERGDSAVYLCASSPTAASAYNEQFFGPGTRLTVL.

This clonotype occurred many times. V and J are TRBV25-1 and TRBJ2-7, with D perhaps assigned TRBD1 or TRBD2 (5 bases each). V lost 4 bases and J 1 base, leaving 11 bases between the germline ends. This CDR3 comprises 14 residues. Germline CDR1 is MGHDK and CDR2 is SYGVNS. CDR3 loop: CASSAEEGSYEQYF. As DNA, the CDR3 is TGTGCCAGCAGTGCAGAAGAGGGGTCCTACGAGCAGTACTTC.

This clonotype appeared many times. V and J are TRBV10-1 and TRBJ1-3, with TRBD1 matching 8 bases. The CDR3 length is 15 residues. The germline V gene has CDR1 WNHNN and CDR2 SYGVQD (reference sequence). Trimming removed 7 bases from V and 0 bases from J; junction bases left unmatched: 5. Written as DNA, the CDR3 is TGCGCCAGCACACCAGACAGGGGCTCTGGAAACACCATATATTTT. The encoded protein is CASTPDRGSGNTIYF.

The table lists this clonotype with many counts. The CDR3 region is CSVGDRGTFF. The CDR3 DNA reads as TGCAGCGTTGGTGACAGGGGGACTTTCTTT. This rearrangement joins TRBV29-1 to TRBJ1-1, with TRBD1 identical over 9 bases. The CDR3 is 10 residues long. V shed 4 bases, J shed 12 bases, and the junction held 3 bases outside the gene matches. The germline gives CDR1 SQVTM, CDR2 ANQGSEA.

This clonotype was detected many times. This chain links TRBV6-2 or TRBV6-3 with TRBJ2-7; D may be TRBD2 (5 bases). Germline V gene lookup returns CDR1 MNHEY and CDR2 SVGEGT. The CDR3 has 14 residues. Trimming stripped 2 bases from V and 1 base from J, with 9 bases between. The CDR3 is CASSYGSGSYEQYF. In DNA, the CDR3 is TGTGCCAGCAGTTACGGTTCGGGGTCCTACGAGCAGTACTTC.

In this sample, this clonotype turned up many times. V is TRBV6-5 and J is TRBJ2-7; 9 nucleotides agree with TRBD2. CDR1 MNHEY and CDR2 SVGAGI come from the germline V gene. V lost 1 base, J lost 0 bases, and 10 bases stayed unmatched. The CDR3 extends over 18 amino acids. This chain's CDR3 is CASSYLSSGRKSSYEQYF. CDR3 nucleotides: TGTGCCAGCAGTTACTTGTCGAGCGGGAGGAAAAGCTCCTACGAGCAGTACTTC.

This clonotype was seen only a few times. The V call is TRBV19, the J call TRBJ2-1, with 11 bases aligning to TRBD1. J lost 8 bases, V lost 4 bases, and 7 bases had no gene match. The CDR3 loop spans 15 amino acids. Germline values: CDR1 LNHDA, CDR2 SQIVND (reference sequence). The CDR3 sequence is CASSNPGQGADEQFF. DNA of the CDR3: TGTGCCAGTAGTAACCCAGGACAGGGGGCCGATGAGCAGTTCTTC.

The sample holds a few counts of this clonotype. The chain uses TRBV18 and TRBJ1-2; a possible D gene is TRBD1 (5 bases). Trimming pared 6 bases from V and 8 bases from J, leaving 19 bases between. CDR1 and CDR2 (germline): KGHSH, LQKENI. The length of the CDR3 is 14 residues. CDR3 in amino acids: CASSLGAKEGGYTF. Here the CDR3 DNA reads TGTGCCAGCTCCCTAGGGGCCAAAGAAGGAGGCTACACCTTC.

The V gene is TRBV7-2, the J gene TRBJ1-5; tentatively, D is TRBD1 (6 bases). The CDR3 runs 16 residues. Trimming removed 1 base at V and 5 bases at J, with 15 bases between. Germline V gene sequence: CDR1 SGHTA, CDR2 FQGNSA. Here the CDR3 reads CASSLGGGRWDQPQHF. The CDR3 DNA is TGTGCCAGCAGCTTAGGTGGGGGCCGCTGGGATCAGCCCCAGCATTTT.

This clonotype appeared many times. The chain recombines TRBV18 with TRBJ2-7; D uncertain. Looked up from germline, CDR1 is KGHSH and CDR2 is LQKENI. This CDR3 comprises 13 residues. V was cut by 3 bases and J by 5 bases, with 11 bases left in between. CDR3 amino acids: CASSPLMPDEQYF. CDR3 DNA sequence: TGTGCCAGCTCACCGCTCATGCCGGACGAGCAGTACTTC.